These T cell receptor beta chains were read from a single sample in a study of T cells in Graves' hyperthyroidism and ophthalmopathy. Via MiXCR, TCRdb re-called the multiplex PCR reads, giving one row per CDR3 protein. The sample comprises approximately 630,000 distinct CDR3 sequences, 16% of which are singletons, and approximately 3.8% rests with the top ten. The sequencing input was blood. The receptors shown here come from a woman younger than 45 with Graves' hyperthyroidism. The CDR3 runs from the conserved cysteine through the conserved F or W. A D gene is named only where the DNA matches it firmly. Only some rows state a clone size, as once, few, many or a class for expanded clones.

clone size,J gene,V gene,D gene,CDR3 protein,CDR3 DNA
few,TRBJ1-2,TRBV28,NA,CASSLGRKNYGYTF,TGTGCCAGCAGTTTGGGGCGGAAGAACTATGGCTACACCTTC
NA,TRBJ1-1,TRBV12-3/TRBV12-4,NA,CASRGGGYTEAFF,TGTGCCAGCAGGGGGGGGGGGTACACTGAAGCTTTCTTT
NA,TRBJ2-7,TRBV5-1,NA,CASSLYASYEQYF,TGCGCCAGCAGCTTGTACGCGTCCTACGAGCAGTACTTC
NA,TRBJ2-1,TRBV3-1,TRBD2,CASSPRGSGANEQFF,TGTGCCAGCAGCCCCCGCGGTAGCGGGGCTAATGAGCAGTTCTTC
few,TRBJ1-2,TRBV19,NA,CASSISRGGGTVYGYTF,TGTGCCAGTAGTATTAGTCGCGGTGGCGGAACCGTATATGGCTACACCTTC
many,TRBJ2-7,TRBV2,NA,CASSPRPLQGGSYEQYF,TGTGCCAGCAGTCCCCGACCACTCCAGGGAGGTTCCTACGAGCAGTACTTC
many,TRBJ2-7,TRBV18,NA,CASSPGTGEEYF,TGTGCCAGCTCACCAGGAACGGGAGAGGAGTACTTC
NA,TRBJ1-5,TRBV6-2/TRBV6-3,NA,CASSDTWGDNQPQHF,TGTGCCAGCAGTGACACTTGGGGGGACAATCAGCCCCAGCATTTT
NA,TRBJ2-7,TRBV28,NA,CASRDVSSYEQYF,TGTGCCAGCCGGGACGTGAGCTCCTACGAGCAGTACTTC
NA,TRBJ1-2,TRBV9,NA,CASRSGGTGGYTF,TGTGCCAGCAGATCGGGGGGTACGGGGGGCTACACCTTC
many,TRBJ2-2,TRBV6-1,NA,CASRPGSGELFF,TGTGCCAGCAGACCGGGGTCCGGGGAGCTGTTTTTT
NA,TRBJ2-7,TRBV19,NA,CASSIAGLPYEQYF,TGTGCCAGTAGTATCGCGGGCCTTCCCTACGAGCAGTACTTC
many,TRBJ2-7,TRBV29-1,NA,CSVVGLLYEQYF,TGCAGCGTGGTGGGACTGCTCTACGAGCAGTACTTC
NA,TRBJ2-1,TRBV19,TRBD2,CATQTLAGGANEQFF,TGTGCCACTCAGACTCTAGCGGGAGGAGCGAATGAGCAGTTCTTC
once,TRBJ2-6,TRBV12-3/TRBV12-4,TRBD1,CASSGAGGRLSGANVLTF,TGTGCCAGCAGCGGCGCAGGGGGTCGCCTTTCTGGGGCCAACGTCCTGACTTTC
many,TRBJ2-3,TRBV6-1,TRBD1,CASREGQGSTDTQYF,TGTGCCAGCAGGGAGGGACAGGGGAGCACAGATACGCAGTATTTT
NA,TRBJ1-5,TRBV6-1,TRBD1,CASSPDRVGNQPQHF,TGTGCCAGCAGTCCGGACAGGGTCGGCAATCAGCCCCAGCATTTT